A single sample is the source of the 25 T cell receptor beta chains below, sequenced in a study of blood T cell repertoires in COVID-19. Assay: immunoSEQ multiplex PCR; the TCRdb copy retains only in-frame clones and omits some. The sample lists approximately 210,000 clones; more than 80% were seen once. The sequenced sample was peripheral blood. These receptors all come from a woman of 80 years or more with COVID-19, enrolled during active disease.

This clone occurred once. The chain links TRBV6-5 to TRBJ2-7; D remains ambiguous. The CDR3 totals 13 residues. Germline CDR1 and CDR2: MNHEY and SVGAGI. V lost 7 bases, J lost 4 bases, and 14 bases lay in between. In DNA, the CDR3 is TGTGCCAGCACCCAAGCCGGTGGTTACGAGCAGTACTTC. Its translation: CASTQAGGYEQYF.

This rearrangement joins TRBV18 to TRBJ1-6; 9 bases fit TRBD1. V shed 2 bases, J shed 10 bases, and the junction held 6 bases outside the gene matches. The length of the CDR3 is 15 residues. The germline CDR1 and CDR2 sequences are KGHSH and LQKENI. CDR3 loop: CASSPATGGGSPLHF. The CDR3 DNA follows: TGTGCCAGCTCACCAGCTACAGGGGGCGGCTCACCCCTCCACTTT. The entire variable domain, with the rest obtained from reference TRBV18 and TRBJ1-6, is as follows: NAGVMQNPRHLVRRRGQEARLRCSPMKGHSHVYWYRQLPEEGLKFMVYLQKENIIDESGMPKERFSAEFPKEGPSILRIQQVVRGDSAAYFCASSPATGGGSPLHFGNGTRLTVT.

This clone was seen many times. The chain recombines TRBV6-2 or TRBV6-3 with TRBJ1-1; weak D call: TRBD1 (6 bases). V lost 5 bases and J lost 6, with 13 bases in between. This CDR3 spans 13 amino acids. From germline, CDR1 is MNHEY and CDR2 SVGEGT. CDR3 DNA: TGTGCCAGCAGTGCGGACAGTTTTGCTGAAGCTTTCTTT. Protein: CASSADSFAEAFF.

V gene TRBV2 combines with J gene TRBJ2-2, with D tentatively TRBD2 (6 bases). CDR1 SNHLY and CDR2 FYNNEI come from the germline V gene. V was trimmed by 4 bases and J by 3 bases, leaving 12 bases between them. The CDR3 totals 15 residues. The CDR3 DNA sequence: TGTGCCAGCAGTGCCAACAGACTAGACACCGGGGAGCTGTTTTTT. Amino acid sequence: CASSANRLDTGELFF.

This chain uses TRBV5-4 with TRBJ2-2; no definite D call. Per germline, CDR1 SGHNT and CDR2 YYREEE (reference sequence). V lost 0 bases and J lost 6, with 6 bases in between. CDR3 length equals 13 residues. The CDR3 DNA is TGTGCCAGCAGCTTGGGTCCAGCCGGGGAGCTGTTTTTT. It is translated as CASSLGPAGELFF.

The J gene is TRBJ2-2, the V gene TRBV18, with D unclear. The germline V and J ends were trimmed by 0 bases and 5 bases, with 10 bases remaining between them. Germline V lookup: CDR1 KGHSH, CDR2 LQKENI. The length of the CDR3 is 15 residues. In nucleotides, the CDR3 is TGTGCCAGCTCACCACCCGACTTAGGAACCGGGGAGCTGTTTTTT. Translated: CASSPPDLGTGELFF.

This rearrangement joins TRBV5-1 to TRBJ2-1; 7 bases fit TRBD2. This CDR3 is built from 14 residues. Germline values: CDR1 SGHRS, CDR2 YFSETQ. Trimming cost V 5 bases and J 5 bases; bases outside gene matches: 7. The DNA for the CDR3 is TGCGCCAGCAGGCTAGCGGACGGGAACAATGAGCAGTTCTTC. Translation: CASRLADGNNEQFF.

The chain has TRBV7-6 and TRBJ1-6, with D perhaps matching TRBD1 (5 bases). CDR3 length: 19 residues. Trimming removed 2 bases from V and 0 bases from J, with 17 bases in between. Germline CDR1 is SGHVS and CDR2 is FNYEAQ. Written as DNA, the CDR3 is TGTGCCAGCAGCTTAATGACCCGGGACGGGAGCTCCTATAATTCACCCCTCCACTTT. Protein product: CASSLMTRDGSSYNSPLHF.

The chain carries TRBV3-1 (or the pseudogene TRBV3-2) and TRBJ2-1; D may be TRBD1 (5 bases). Trimming cost V 1 base and J 7 bases, with 17 bases left between them. Germline V gene sequence: CDR1 LGHDT, CDR2 YNNKEL (reference sequence). The CDR3 loop spans 16 amino acids. The DNA of the CDR3 is TGTGCCAGCAGCCAAGCACAGGCTTCCTATGGGAATGAGCAGTTCTTC. It yields the protein CASSQAQASYGNEQFF.

The rearrangement joins TRBV11-2 to TRBJ2-5, with TRBD1 as a possible D gene (5 bases). This CDR3 is built from 15 residues. The germline CDR1 and CDR2 sequences are SGHAT and FQNNGV. V lost 4 bases, J lost 1 base, and 13 bases lay in between. The CDR3 nucleotides read TGTGCCAGCAGCTCCAGGTGGGGCGGCCAAGAGACCCAGTACTTC. Protein product: CASSSRWGGQETQYF.

The chain carries TRBV5-5 and TRBJ2-6; 8 bases fit TRBD1. The CDR3 contains 17 residues. Germline CDR1 is SGHKS and CDR2 is YYEKEE (reference sequence). Losses at the gene ends were 2 bases for V and 4 bases for J; bases not matched to a gene: 8. The CDR3 reads CASSLSQGAPGANVLTF. CDR3 sequence (DNA): TGTGCCAGCAGCTTATCCCAGGGGGCGCCAGGGGCCAACGTCCTGACTTTC.

The chain carries TRBV4-1 and TRBJ2-1; 9 bases are shared with TRBD2. J was trimmed by 4 bases and V by 4 bases; bases with no gene match: 2. Germline lookup yields CDR1 MGHRA and CDR2 YSYEKL. The CDR3 has 14 amino acids. CDR3 DNA sequence: TGCGCCAGCAGCCGGACTAGCGCGTACAATGAGCAGTTCTTC. Its protein is CASSRTSAYNEQFF.

This clone was counted only a few times. V is TRBV6-2 or TRBV6-3 and J is TRBJ2-7; 7 bases match TRBD1. The V and J ends lost 5 bases and 6 bases, in that order; junction bases with no gene match: 7. Germline V gene sequence: CDR1 MNHEY, CDR2 SVGEGT. The CDR3 is 13 residues long. CDR3 residues: CASSQTGRLEQYF. DNA of the CDR3: TGTGCCAGCAGTCAGACAGGGCGTCTCGAGCAGTACTTC.

The V call is TRBV2, the J call TRBJ2-1, with D tentatively TRBD1 (5 bases). The germline V gene has CDR1 SNHLY and CDR2 FYNNEI. The CDR3 extends over 13 amino acids. V was pared by 3 bases and J by 9 bases, with 12 bases between. The CDR3: CASSEGLVGEQFF. The DNA of the CDR3 is TGTGCCAGCAGTGAGGGGCTGGTCGGTGAGCAGTTCTTC.

Only one count was recorded for this clone. The CDR3: CASSPQGRGQETQYF. The CDR3 coding sequence is TGTGCCAGCTCACCGCAGGGGCGGGGGCAAGAGACCCAGTACTTC. V is TRBV18 and J is TRBJ2-5; D may be TRBD2 (7 bases). With 3 bases removed from V and 2 bases from J, the gap between germline ends came to 13 bases. CDR1 and CDR2 (germline): KGHSH, LQKENI. The CDR3 contains 15 residues.

The genes are TRBV7-2 and TRBJ2-5; 13 bases line up with TRBD2. Trimming at V came to 7 bases and at J to 3 bases, leaving 5 bases not matched to a gene. Germline lookup yields CDR1 SGHTA and CDR2 FQGNSA. The CDR3 runs to 15 residues. Written as DNA, the CDR3 is TGTGCCAGCAACGGACTAGCGGGAGTTAAAGAGACCCAGTACTTC. As protein: CASNGLAGVKETQYF. The full variable domain, completed using reference TRBV7-2 and TRBJ2-5, is GAGVSQSPSNKVTEKGKDVELRCDPISGHTALYWYRQSLGQGLEFLIYFQGNSAPDKSGLPSDRFSAERTGGSVSTLTIQRTQQEDSAVYLCASNGLAGVKETQYFGPGTRLLVL.

V usage is TRBV4-1 and J usage is TRBJ1-4; D remains ambiguous. V lost 4 bases and J lost 3, with 9 bases in between. This CDR3 spans 14 amino acids. Looked up from germline, CDR1 is MGHRA and CDR2 is YSYEKL. DNA of the CDR3: TGCGCCAGCAGCCGACCTGGGCCTAATGAAAAACTGTTTTTT. This sequence encodes CASSRPGPNEKLFF.

V and J are TRBV5-4 and TRBJ2-3; 8 bases agree with TRBD2. The length of the CDR3 is 14 residues. Germline V gene sequence: CDR1 SGHNT, CDR2 YYREEE (reference sequence). Trimming removed 3 bases from V and 1 base from J; junction bases left unmatched: 1. For the CDR3, the DNA is TGTGCCAGCAGCTCGCGGGGGGGCACAGATACGCAGTATTTT. The encoded protein is CASSSRGGTDTQYF.

The gene calls are TRBV23-1 and TRBJ1-5, with D tentatively TRBD1 (5 bases). TRBV23-1 is noted as an ORF with a role that remains uncertain. Trimming took 4 bases from V and 0 from J, leaving 16 bases between them. This CDR3 contains 17 residues. The DNA of the CDR3 is TGCGCCAGCAGTCCCCGTCGTCCGGGGGTTAGCAATCAGCCCCAGCATTTT. Amino acid sequence: CASSPRRPGVSNQPQHF.

The chain recombines TRBV4-1 with TRBJ2-6; no clear D. Looked up from germline, CDR1 is MGHRA and CDR2 is YSYEKL. This CDR3 contains 14 residues. The V end was cut by 1 base, the J end by 2 bases, with 3 bases between. CDR3 amino acids: CASSQVTGANVLTF. The CDR3 nucleotides are TGCGCCAGCAGCCAAGTCACTGGGGCCAACGTCCTGACTTTC.

V is TRBV14 and J is TRBJ2-3; TRBD2 is a possible D gene (6 bases). Germline V gene data show CDR1 as SGHDN and CDR2 as FVKESK. Between the trimmed V and J ends, which lost 5 bases and 6 bases, there was a span of 12 bases. There are 13 residues in the CDR3. CDR3 nucleotides: TGTGCCAGCAGCGGGGGGATTCGGGATACGCAGTATTTT. It yields the protein CASSGGIRDTQYF.

The V gene is TRBV6-5, the J gene TRBJ1-2; D not certain. V lost 7 bases and J lost 4, with 10 bases in between. The germline V gene has CDR1 MNHEY and CDR2 SVGAGI. CDR3 length: 12 amino acids. This chain's CDR3 is CASTESGYGYTF. For the CDR3, the DNA is TGTGCCAGCACCGAATCGGGCTATGGCTACACCTTC.

This clone was seen only once. The rearrangement links TRBV19 to TRBJ2-5; a weak D match, TRBD1 (5 bases). Trimming cost V 2 bases and J 5 bases, with 18 bases left between them. The length of the CDR3 is 16 residues. Germline CDR1 reads LNHDA; CDR2 reads SQIVND (reference sequence). CDR3 sequence (DNA): TGTGCCAGTAGTATACGGGCAAGGGGCTGGATGGAGACCCAGTACTTC. Protein: CASSIRARGWMETQYF.

V is TRBV29-1 and J is TRBJ2-5, with a possible D match to TRBD1 (6 bases). V lost 4 bases to trimming and J lost 0 bases, with 12 bases between them. Germline V gene lookup returns CDR1 SQVTM and CDR2 ANQGSEA. The CDR3 is made up of 14 amino acids. The CDR3: CSVGTDLYQETQYF. As DNA, the CDR3 is TGCAGCGTTGGGACAGACCTGTACCAAGAGACCCAGTACTTC.

This chain links TRBV28 with TRBJ2-1, with D possibly TRBD2 on 5 matching bases. Germline V lookup: CDR1 MDHEN, CDR2 SYDVKM. Trimming removed 2 bases at V and 4 bases at J, with 18 bases between. This CDR3 has 17 amino acids. The CDR3 nucleotides read TGTGCCAGCAGTTTAGGAGTAGGAGGACGCACTTACAATGAGCAGTTCTTC. Residues: CASSLGVGGRTYNEQFF.